These T cell receptor beta chains were read from a single sample in a study of blood T cell repertoires in COVID-19. Assay used: immunoSEQ multiplex PCR; TCRdb lists only in-frame clones, some missing. The sample carries approximately 260,000 clones, around 89% recorded once. Sequencing input: PBMCs or T cells enriched from blood (not recorded which). The source is a woman between 40 and 50 years old with acute COVID-19. CDR3s include the opening cysteine and the closing phenylalanine or tryptophan. The D gene is left open where the match is weak. Rows may omit the clone size; those that give it use once, few, many or a size class.

v_call,j_call,clone_size,d_call,cdr3_aa,cdr3_nt
TRBV4-1,TRBJ2-5,once,TRBD2,CASSQYLREEETQYF,TGCGCCAGCAGCCAATACCTCCGGGAGGAAGAGACCCAGTACTTC
TRBV5-1,TRBJ1-6,-,TRBD1,CASSFGQDNSPLHF,TGCGCCAGCAGCTTCGGACAGGATAATTCACCCCTCCACTTT
TRBV11-2,TRBJ1-1,-,-,CASSLLFLGGTEAFF,TGTGCCAGCAGCTTACTGTTCTTGGGGGGAACTGAAGCTTTCTTT
TRBV28,TRBJ1-1,-,-,CASSFPRPLMNTEAFF,TGTGCCAGCAGTTTCCCCAGGCCCCTCATGAACACTGAAGCTTTCTTT
TRBV7-9,TRBJ1-4,-,TRBD1,CASSTGQENEKLFF,TGTGCCAGCAGTACGGGACAGGAAAATGAAAAACTGTTTTTT
TRBV12-3/TRBV12-4,TRBJ1-1,once,-,CASSLGTAEAFF,TGTGCCAGCAGTTTAGGGACAGCTGAAGCTTTCTTT
TRBV18,TRBJ1-1,-,-,CASSPVTGDTEAFF,TGTGCCAGCTCACCTGTGACGGGGGACACTGAAGCTTTCTTT
TRBV6-4,TRBJ2-2,-,-,CASSMTESFGELFF,TGTGCCAGCAGTATGACGGAGAGCTTCGGGGAGCTGTTTTTT
TRBV27,TRBJ1-2,-,-,CASSSHLLYGYTF,TGTGCCAGCAGTTCACACCTTCTCTATGGCTACACCTTC
TRBV5-8,TRBJ1-2,-,-,CASSLDRGGGYTF,TGTGCCAGCAGCTTGGATCGCGGTGGTGGCTACACCTTC
TRBV21-1,TRBJ2-5,-,-,CASSVRTGLRKETQYF,TGTGCCAGCAGCGTAAGGACAGGGCTTCGGAAGGAGACCCAGTACTTC
TRBV27,TRBJ1-5,-,-,CASSSERGANQPQHF,TGTGCCAGCAGTAGCGAGCGGGGGGCTAATCAGCCCCAGCATTTT
TRBV24-1,TRBJ1-5,-,-,CATASGDLNQPQHF,TGTGCCACTGCCTCAGGGGACCTCAATCAGCCCCAGCATTTT
TRBV9,TRBJ1-1,-,-,CASSVSWGGLADMNTEAFF,TGTGCCAGCAGCGTGTCTTGGGGGGGGCTGGCGGACATGAACACTGAAGCTTTCTTT
TRBV24-1,TRBJ1-2,once,-,CATSDLLFGYTF,TGTGCCACCAGTGATTTGCTCTTTGGCTACACCTTC
TRBV6-2/TRBV6-3,TRBJ2-1,few,TRBD2,CASSWFLAATVPNEQFF,TGTGCCAGCAGTTGGTTCCTAGCGGCGACCGTGCCTAATGAGCAGTTCTTC
TRBV7-9,TRBJ1-5,-,-,CASSPAGGQPQHF,TGTGCCAGCAGCCCAGCCGGCGGTCAGCCCCAGCATTTT
TRBV7-2,TRBJ1-5,-,TRBD1,CASRSTGALNQPQHF,TGTGCCAGCAGATCGACAGGGGCCCTCAATCAGCCCCAGCATTTT
TRBV30,TRBJ1-4,-,TRBD1,CAWSVGTGNEKLFF,TGTGCCTGGAGTGTCGGGACAGGGAATGAAAAACTGTTTTTT
TRBV7-2,TRBJ1-2,-,-,CASSLSFSPFGYTF,TGTGCCAGCAGCTTATCCTTCTCCCCCTTTGGCTACACCTTC
TRBV11-3,TRBJ1-2,-,TRBD1,CASSLTGDWHTF,TGTGCCAGCAGCTTAACAGGGGATTGGCACACCTTC
TRBV3-1/TRBV3-2,TRBJ1-5,-,-,CASSQVPGHINQPQHF,TGTGCCAGCAGCCAAGTTCCAGGACATATCAATCAGCCCCAGCATTTT
TRBV27,TRBJ2-2,-,-,CASRTGLGIPGELFF,TGTGCCAGCAGAACAGGGTTGGGTATTCCCGGGGAGCTGTTTTTT
TRBV28,TRBJ1-5,-,TRBD1,CASSILGQGNQPQHF,TGTGCCAGCAGTATCCTCGGACAGGGAAATCAGCCCCAGCATTTT
TRBV19,TRBJ1-1,-,-,CASSIERRSTEAFF,TGTGCCAGTAGTATAGAGCGGAGGAGCACTGAAGCTTTCTTT
TRBV5-1,TRBJ1-1,-,-,CASSSRGPNTEAFF,TGCGCCAGCAGCTCCAGAGGGCCGAACACTGAAGCTTTCTTT
TRBV2,TRBJ2-1,-,TRBD2,CASSEEFAGGINEQFF,TGTGCCAGCAGTGAAGAGTTTGCGGGAGGAATCAATGAGCAGTTCTTC
TRBV11-3,TRBJ2-5,-,-,CASNRDTQETQYF,TGTGCCAGCAACAGGGACACCCAAGAGACCCAGTACTTC
TRBV20-1,TRBJ1-6,-,-,CSASTGIDNSPLHF,TGCAGTGCTAGTACAGGGATAGATAATTCACCCCTCCACTTT
TRBV25-1,TRBJ1-1,-,-,CASQTGAGRTEAFF,TGTGCCAGCCAGACGGGGGCCGGGAGGACTGAAGCTTTCTTT
TRBV10-3,TRBJ1-2,-,-,CAITTDNSYGYTF,TGTGCCATCACTACCGACAACTCCTATGGCTACACCTTC
TRBV18,TRBJ1-1,-,-,CASSIRGNTEAFF,TGTGCCAGCTCAATCCGAGGGAACACTGAAGCTTTCTTT
TRBV4-3,TRBJ1-2,once,-,CASSQDPGQGIIYGYTF,TGCGCCAGCAGCCAAGATCCCGGGCAGGGAATAATCTATGGCTACACCTTC
TRBV7-8,TRBJ1-4,-,TRBD1,CASRPDRAEKLFF,TGTGCCAGCAGACCAGACAGGGCCGAAAAACTGTTTTTT
TRBV9,TRBJ1-1,-,-,CASSQLVGEQNTEAFF,TGTGCCAGCAGCCAACTAGTGGGAGAACAGAACACTGAAGCTTTCTTT
TRBV1,TRBJ2-6,few,-,CTSSQWDRVVAHNVLTF,TGCACCAGCAGCCAGTGGGACAGGGTAGTAGCCCACAACGTCCTGACTTTC
TRBV27,TRBJ1-2,-,TRBD1,CASKIGGTGDGYTF,TGTGCCAGCAAAATTGGTGGGACAGGGGATGGCTACACCTTC
TRBV27,TRBJ1-6,-,-,CASRPTGGNSPLHF,TGTGCCAGCAGGCCGACAGGCGGAAATTCACCCCTCCACTTT
TRBV10-3,TRBJ1-4,-,TRBD1,CAISDQGGNEKLFF,TGTGCCATCAGTGACCAGGGGGGTAATGAAAAACTGTTTTTT
TRBV5-4,TRBJ2-1,-,TRBD2,CASSLPTSGGEQFF,TGTGCCAGCAGCTTGCCGACTAGCGGTGGGGAGCAGTTCTTC
TRBV7-2,TRBJ1-1,-,-,CASSVLAGTTEAFF,TGTGCCAGCAGCGTTCTAGCGGGCACCACTGAAGCTTTCTTT
TRBV4-1,TRBJ2-7,-,-,CASSQEAGPYEQYF,TGCGCCAGCAGCCAAGAGGCAGGTCCCTACGAGCAGTACTTC
TRBV28,TRBJ1-4,few,TRBD1,CASRRPWTGFSEKLFF,TGTGCCAGCAGGCGACCTTGGACAGGCTTCAGTGAAAAACTGTTTTTT
TRBV19,TRBJ2-1,once,TRBD2,CASSTLAGNNEQFF,TGTGCCAGTAGTACTCTAGCGGGTAACAATGAGCAGTTCTTC
TRBV19,TRBJ2-5,-,TRBD2,CASNNAGVGETQYF,TGTGCCAGTAATAACGCGGGAGTTGGAGAGACCCAGTACTTC
TRBV30,TRBJ2-7,-,TRBD1,CAWSRTGRGYEQYF,TGTGCCTGGAGCCGGACAGGGCGAGGGTACGAGCAGTACTTC
TRBV19,TRBJ2-5,few,-,CASSPGVETQYF,TGTGCCAGTAGTCCCGGAGTAGAGACCCAGTACTTC
TRBV9,TRBJ2-1,-,TRBD2,CASSVGTSGSYNEQFF,TGTGCCAGCAGCGTCGGGACTAGCGGGAGCTACAATGAGCAGTTCTTC
TRBV19,TRBJ2-1,-,TRBD2,CASSPSGLAGPNEQFF,TGTGCCAGTAGTCCCTCGGGACTAGCGGGCCCCAATGAGCAGTTCTTC
TRBV20-1,TRBJ2-5,-,TRBD1,CSASPLWQGAFETQYF,TGCAGTGCTAGTCCCCTCTGGCAGGGGGCTTTTGAGACCCAGTACTTC
TRBV29-1,TRBJ2-1,-,-,CSVGLVSNEQFF,TGCAGCGTTGGACTAGTGTCCAATGAGCAGTTCTTC
TRBV15,TRBJ1-2,many,TRBD1,CATSRGTGIIYGYTF,TGTGCCACCAGCAGAGGGACAGGGATTATCTATGGCTACACCTTC
TRBV28,TRBJ1-2,-,TRBD1,CASSSRGQGRSKYGYTF,TGTGCCAGCAGTTCCCGGGGACAGGGGCGATCTAAGTATGGCTACACCTTC
TRBV9,TRBJ1-4,-,TRBD1,CASSVVGTGGEKLFF,TGTGCCAGCAGCGTAGTTGGGACAGGGGGGGAAAAACTGTTTTTT
TRBV9,TRBJ2-3,few,TRBD1,CASSPGTGYTDTQYF,TGTGCCAGCAGCCCGGGGACAGGGTATACAGATACGCAGTATTTT
TRBV3-1/TRBV3-2,TRBJ1-2,-,TRBD1,CASSHQQGVVYGYTF,TGTGCCAGCAGCCACCAACAGGGGGTGGTCTATGGCTACACCTTC
TRBV10-3,TRBJ2-7,-,-,CATLGQAGPGEQYF,TGTGCCACTCTCGGCCAGGCGGGCCCCGGCGAGCAGTACTTC
TRBV28,TRBJ2-5,-,TRBD2,CASQLWREGQDGKETQYF,TGTGCCAGCCAACTTTGGCGGGAGGGCCAGGATGGTAAAGAGACCCAGTACTTC
TRBV2,TRBJ2-2,-,TRBD1,CASSTRQGNTGELFF,TGTGCCAGCAGTACGAGACAGGGGAACACCGGGGAGCTGTTTTTT